This T cell receptor (beta chain) was observed in a study of T cell responses to AZD1222 COVID-19 vaccine. Generated by immunoSEQ multiplex PCR, the TCRdb table keeps only in-frame clones and is missing some. The table lists roughly 6,100 clones, around 87% of them singletons. Regarding this clone: Its specificity is not known.

Study-level points and caveats: The breadth and depth of Spike-specific TCRs increased once two AZD1222 doses had been given. CD4 TCRs associated with vaccination spanned spike, dominating at 160-218 and 743-854. Clonal diversity was possibly underestimated, and white British individuals and females predominated among donors.

CDR1 SEHNR and CDR2 FQNEAQ come from the germline V gene (reference sequence). This CDR3 spans 15 amino acids. J was trimmed by 2 bases and V by 5 bases; bases with no gene match: 8. This clonotype originated in an adult who received the AZD1222 COVID-19 vaccine. The V gene is TRBV7-9, the J gene TRBJ2-5; 7 nucleotides line up with TRBD2. Sequenced material: peripheral blood, taken 28 days after the second AZD1222 dose. CDR3 sequence (DNA): TGTGCCAGCAGCCCGTACAGCGGGACTCAAGAGACCCAGTACTTC. This codes for CASSPYSGTQETQYF.